This TCR beta chain was recovered during a study of control samples from healthy donors and cancer patients. Germline V gene sequence: CDR1 SEHNR, CDR2 FQNEAQ (reference sequence). V lost 3 bases and J lost 0; bases outside the gene matches: 7. The CDR3 length is 17 residues. Repertoires were generated with immunoSEQ multiplex PCR, while TCRdb's copy carries only in-frame clones and drops some. The sample has over 120,000 clones, roughly 94% seen once. The origin of this receptor is a man in his fifties or sixties with colorectal cancer. Sample: PBMCs. This chain uses TRBV7-9 with TRBJ2-1; 8 nucleotides match TRBD2. The CDR3 loop is CASSFRRGGSSYNEQFF. DNA of the CDR3: TGTGCCAGCAGCTTCCGGCGCGGGGGGAGCTCCTACAATGAGCAGTTCTTC.